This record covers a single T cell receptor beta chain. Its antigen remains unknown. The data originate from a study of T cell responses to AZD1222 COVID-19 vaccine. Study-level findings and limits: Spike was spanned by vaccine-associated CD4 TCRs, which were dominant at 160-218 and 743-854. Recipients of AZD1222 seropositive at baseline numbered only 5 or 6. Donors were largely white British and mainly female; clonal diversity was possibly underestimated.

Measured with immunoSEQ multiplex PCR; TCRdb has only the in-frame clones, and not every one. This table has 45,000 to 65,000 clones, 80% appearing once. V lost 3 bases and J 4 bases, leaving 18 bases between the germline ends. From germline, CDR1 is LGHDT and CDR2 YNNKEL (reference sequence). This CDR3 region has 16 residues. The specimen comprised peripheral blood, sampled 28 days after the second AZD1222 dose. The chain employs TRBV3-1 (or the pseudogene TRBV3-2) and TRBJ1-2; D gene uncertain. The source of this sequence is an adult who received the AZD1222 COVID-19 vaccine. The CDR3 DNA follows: TGTGCCAGCAGCCATAGTCCGTCGGGTCAGGCCTATGGCTACACCTTC. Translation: CASSHSPSGQAYGYTF.